The TCR beta chain described here comes from a study of beta chain features in type 1 diabetes. For the study at large: Age and gender were similar between patients and healthy donors, as were cell yields. Study results and caveats: VDJ junctions from type 1 diabetes patients carried fewer insertions and larger deletions. Sequencing the cDNA could make cells with high TCR expression show up more than they should. Healthy donors had naive, central memory and Treg TCRB repertoires that appeared less similar than those seen among patients. Type 1 diabetes patients showed a moderate but significant shortening of TCRB CDR3s in all four CD4+ subsets.

This CDR3 is built from 13 residues. V was cut by 6 bases and J by 12 bases, with 18 bases left in between. The germline gives CDR1 MNHNY, CDR2 SVGAGI (reference sequence). In the case of this clone: Its antigen remains unknown.

Every bit of the isolated RNA underwent reverse transcription, so sequencing read expressed TCRB transcripts. Assay: immunoSEQ multiplex PCR; the TCRdb copy retains only in-frame clones and omits some. Of 630,000 or so clones detected, about 14% appear once; the ten largest clones hold nearly 0.04%. The J gene is TRBJ2-1, the V gene TRBV6-6; D uncertain. The specimen sequenced was naive CD4+ T cells from blood. The receptor comes from a man between 18 and 35 years old with type 1 diabetes. CDR3 sequence: CASSPLTAKGQFF. CDR3 DNA sequence: TGTGCCAGCAGCCCCCTGACCGCTAAGGGGCAGTTCTTC.